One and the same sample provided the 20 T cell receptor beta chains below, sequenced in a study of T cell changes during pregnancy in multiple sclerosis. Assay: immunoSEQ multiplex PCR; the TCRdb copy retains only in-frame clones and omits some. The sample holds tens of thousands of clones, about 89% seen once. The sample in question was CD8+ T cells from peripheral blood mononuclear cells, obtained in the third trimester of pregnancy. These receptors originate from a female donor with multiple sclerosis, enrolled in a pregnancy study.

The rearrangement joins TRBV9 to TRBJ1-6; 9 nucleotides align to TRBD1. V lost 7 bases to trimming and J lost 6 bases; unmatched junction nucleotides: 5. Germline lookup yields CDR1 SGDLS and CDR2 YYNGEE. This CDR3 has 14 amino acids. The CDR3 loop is CASAPGQGNSPLHF. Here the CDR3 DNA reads TGTGCCAGCGCACCGGGACAGGGTAATTCACCCCTCCACTTT.

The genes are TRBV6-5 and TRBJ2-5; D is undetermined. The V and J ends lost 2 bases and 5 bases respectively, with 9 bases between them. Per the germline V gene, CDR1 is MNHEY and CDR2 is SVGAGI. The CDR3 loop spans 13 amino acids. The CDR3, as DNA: TGTGCCAGCAGTTACGGGCTGGCGGAGACCCAGTACTTC. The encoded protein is CASSYGLAETQYF.

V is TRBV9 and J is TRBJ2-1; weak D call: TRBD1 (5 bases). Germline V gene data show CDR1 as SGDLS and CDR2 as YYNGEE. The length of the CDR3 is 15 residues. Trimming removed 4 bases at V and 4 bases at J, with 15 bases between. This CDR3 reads CASSPPRQGYNEQFF. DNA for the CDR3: TGTGCCAGCAGCCCCCCCCGGCAGGGTTACAATGAGCAGTTCTTC. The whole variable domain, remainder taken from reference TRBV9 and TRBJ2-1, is DSGVTQTPKHLITATGQRVTLRCSPRSGDLSVYWYQQSLDQGLQFLIQYYNGEERAKGNILERFSAQQFPDLHSELNLSSLELGDSALYFCASSPPRQGYNEQFFGPGTRLTVL.

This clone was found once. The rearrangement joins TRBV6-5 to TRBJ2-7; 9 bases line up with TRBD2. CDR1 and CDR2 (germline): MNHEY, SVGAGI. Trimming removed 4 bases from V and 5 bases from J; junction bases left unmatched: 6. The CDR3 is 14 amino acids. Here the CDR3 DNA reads TGTGCCAGCAGTTGGGGCGGGAGGGCCAACGAGCAGTACTTC. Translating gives CASSWGGRANEQYF.

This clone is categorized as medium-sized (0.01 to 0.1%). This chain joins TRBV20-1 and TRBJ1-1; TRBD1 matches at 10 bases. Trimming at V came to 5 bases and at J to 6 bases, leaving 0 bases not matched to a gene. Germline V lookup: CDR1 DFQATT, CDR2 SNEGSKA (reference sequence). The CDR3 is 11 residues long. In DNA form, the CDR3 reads TGCAGTGCTGGACAGGGGGCTGAAGCTTTCTTT. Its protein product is CSAGQGAEAFF.

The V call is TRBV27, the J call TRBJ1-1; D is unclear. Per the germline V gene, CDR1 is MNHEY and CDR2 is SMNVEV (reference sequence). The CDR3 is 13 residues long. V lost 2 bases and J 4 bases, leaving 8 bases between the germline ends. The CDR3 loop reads CASSLGLGTEAFF. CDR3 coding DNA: TGTGCCAGCAGTTTAGGGCTTGGCACTGAAGCTTTCTTT.

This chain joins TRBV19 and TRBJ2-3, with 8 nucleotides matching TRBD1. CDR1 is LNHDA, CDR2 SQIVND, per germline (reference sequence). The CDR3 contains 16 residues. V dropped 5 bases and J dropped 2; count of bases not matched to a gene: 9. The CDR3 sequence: CASSVHRGSNTDTQYF. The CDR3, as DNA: TGTGCCAGTAGTGTCCACAGGGGGAGCAACACAGATACGCAGTATTTT.

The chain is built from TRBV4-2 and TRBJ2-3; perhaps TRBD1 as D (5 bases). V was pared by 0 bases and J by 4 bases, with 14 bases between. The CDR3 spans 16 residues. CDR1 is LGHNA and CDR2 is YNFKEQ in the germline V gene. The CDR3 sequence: CASSQDTRQGSDTQYF. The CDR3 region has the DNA TGTGCCAGCAGCCAAGATACCCGTCAGGGCTCAGATACGCAGTATTTT.

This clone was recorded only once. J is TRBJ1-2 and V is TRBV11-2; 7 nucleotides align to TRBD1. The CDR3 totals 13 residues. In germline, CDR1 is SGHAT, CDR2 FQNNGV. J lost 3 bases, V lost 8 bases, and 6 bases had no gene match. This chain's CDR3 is CASEGGDHYGYTF. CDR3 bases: TGTGCCAGCGAAGGGGGCGATCACTATGGCTACACCTTC.

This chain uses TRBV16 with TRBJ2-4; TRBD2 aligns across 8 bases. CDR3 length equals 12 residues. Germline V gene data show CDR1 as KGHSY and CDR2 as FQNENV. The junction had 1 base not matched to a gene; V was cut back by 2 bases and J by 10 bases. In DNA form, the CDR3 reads TGTGCCAGCAGCCAAGCGGGGGGTATTCAGTACTTC. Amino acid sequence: CASSQAGGIQYF.

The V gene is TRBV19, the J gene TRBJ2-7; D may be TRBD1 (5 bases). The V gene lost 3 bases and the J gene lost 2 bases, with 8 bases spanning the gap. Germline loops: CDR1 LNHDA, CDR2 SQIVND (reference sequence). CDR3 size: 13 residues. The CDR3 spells CASSIQGAYEQYF. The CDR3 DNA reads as TGTGCCAGTAGTATCCAGGGTGCCTACGAGCAGTACTTC.

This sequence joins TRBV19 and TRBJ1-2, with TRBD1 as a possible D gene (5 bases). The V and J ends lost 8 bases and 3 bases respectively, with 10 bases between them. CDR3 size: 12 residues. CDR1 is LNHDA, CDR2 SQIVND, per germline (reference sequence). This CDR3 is CASLSGYYGYTF. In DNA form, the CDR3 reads TGTGCCAGTCTCTCAGGGTACTATGGCTACACCTTC. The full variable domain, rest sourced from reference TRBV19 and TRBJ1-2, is DGGITQSPKYLFRKEGQNVTLSCEQNLNHDAMYWYRQDPGQGLRLIYYSQIVNDFQKGDIAEGYSVSREKKESFPLTVTSAQKNPTAFYLCASLSGYYGYTFGSGTRLTVV.

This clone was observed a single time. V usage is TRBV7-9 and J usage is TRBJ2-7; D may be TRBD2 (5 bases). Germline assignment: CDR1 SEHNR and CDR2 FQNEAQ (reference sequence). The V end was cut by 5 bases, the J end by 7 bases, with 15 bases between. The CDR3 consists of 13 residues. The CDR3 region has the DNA TGTGCCAGCAGCCCGCCGTGGGCGGGTGAGCAGTACTTC. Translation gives CASSPPWAGEQYF.

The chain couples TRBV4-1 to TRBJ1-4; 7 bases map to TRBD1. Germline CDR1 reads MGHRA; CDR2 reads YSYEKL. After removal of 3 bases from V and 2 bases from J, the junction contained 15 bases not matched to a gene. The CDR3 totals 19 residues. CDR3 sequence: CASSHAGQGELWTNEKLFF. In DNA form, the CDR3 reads TGCGCCAGCAGCCACGCGGGGCAGGGGGAACTCTGGACTAATGAAAAACTGTTTTTT.

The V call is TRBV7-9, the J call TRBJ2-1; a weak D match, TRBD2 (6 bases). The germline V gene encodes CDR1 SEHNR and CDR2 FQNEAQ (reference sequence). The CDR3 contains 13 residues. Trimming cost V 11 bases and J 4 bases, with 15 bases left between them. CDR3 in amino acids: CAGSGPSYNEQFF. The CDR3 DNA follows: TGTGCCGGTAGCGGCCCCTCATACAATGAGCAGTTCTTC. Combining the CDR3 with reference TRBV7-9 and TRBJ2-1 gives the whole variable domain DTGVSQNPRHKITKRGQNVTFRCDPISEHNRLYWYRQTLGQGPEFLTYFQNEAQLEKSRLLSDRFSAERPKGSFSTLEIQRTEQGDSAMYLCAGSGPSYNEQFFGPGTRLTVL.

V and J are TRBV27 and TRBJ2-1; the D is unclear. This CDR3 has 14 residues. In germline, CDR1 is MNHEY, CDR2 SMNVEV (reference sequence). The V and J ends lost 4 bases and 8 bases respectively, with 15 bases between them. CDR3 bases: TGTGCCAGCAGTTCTAGTTATCGAGTGGATGAGCAGTTCTTC. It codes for CASSSSYRVDEQFF.

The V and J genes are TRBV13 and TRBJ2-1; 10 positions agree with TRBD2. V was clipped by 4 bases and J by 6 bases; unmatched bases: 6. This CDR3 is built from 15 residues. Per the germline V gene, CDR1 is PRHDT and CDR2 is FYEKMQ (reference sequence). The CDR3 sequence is CASSSGTSDINEQFF. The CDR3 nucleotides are TGTGCCAGCAGCTCGGGGACTAGCGACATCAATGAGCAGTTCTTC.

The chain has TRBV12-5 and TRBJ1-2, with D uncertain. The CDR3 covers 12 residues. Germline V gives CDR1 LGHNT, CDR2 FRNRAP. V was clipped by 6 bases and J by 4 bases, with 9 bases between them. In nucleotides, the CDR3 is TGTGCTAGTGGGGCGGGTGGCTATGGCTACACCTTC. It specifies CASGAGGYGYTF.

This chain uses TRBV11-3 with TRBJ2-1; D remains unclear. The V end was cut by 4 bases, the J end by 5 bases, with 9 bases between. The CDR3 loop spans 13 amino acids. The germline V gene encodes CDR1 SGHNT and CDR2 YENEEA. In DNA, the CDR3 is TGTGCCAGCAGCTCCCCAGAAGACAATGAGCAGTTCTTC. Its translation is CASSSPEDNEQFF.

The CDR3 here is CASSPTGGGNTIYF. The CDR3 coding sequence is TGTGCCAGCAGCCCAACAGGGGGTGGAAACACCATATATTTT. The genes are TRBV7-2 and TRBJ1-3, with 8 bases identical to TRBD1. CDR1 is SGHTA and CDR2 is FQGNSA in the germline V gene. V was pared by 5 bases and J by 3 bases, with 3 bases of the junction left unmatched. This CDR3 contains 14 residues.